This TCR beta chain was retrieved from a study of radiotherapy plus CTLA-4 blockade in lung cancer. Trimming removed 6 bases from V and 1 base from J; junction bases left unmatched: 1. Germline V CDR1 and CDR2: SGHTA, FQGTGA. This CDR3 has 14 amino acids. Turning to this clone: Antigen specificity is unknown. The sample holds other DNA sequences that translate to the same CDR3.

The protocol was immunoSEQ multiplex PCR, while the TCRdb copy is restricted to in-frame clones and leaves out a portion. The sample lists over 14,000 clones, over 75% seen once, with approximately 15% in the top ten. Points from the study as a whole: Blood-borne expansion of tumor-derived TCR clones followed radiotherapy plus ipilimumab.

The TCR comes from a human donor with non-small cell lung cancer that progressed on radiotherapy plus ipilimumab. Some clones in this sample may be carry-over from other donors' samples. The rearrangement joins TRBV7-3 to TRBJ2-3, with 10 bases that match TRBD2. This specimen was peripheral blood, taken from a patient treated with radiotherapy plus ipilimumab. CDR3 sequence (DNA): TGTGCCAGCAGTCTAGCGGGGGGCACAGATACGCAGTATTTT. Amino acid sequence: CASSLAGGTDTQYF.